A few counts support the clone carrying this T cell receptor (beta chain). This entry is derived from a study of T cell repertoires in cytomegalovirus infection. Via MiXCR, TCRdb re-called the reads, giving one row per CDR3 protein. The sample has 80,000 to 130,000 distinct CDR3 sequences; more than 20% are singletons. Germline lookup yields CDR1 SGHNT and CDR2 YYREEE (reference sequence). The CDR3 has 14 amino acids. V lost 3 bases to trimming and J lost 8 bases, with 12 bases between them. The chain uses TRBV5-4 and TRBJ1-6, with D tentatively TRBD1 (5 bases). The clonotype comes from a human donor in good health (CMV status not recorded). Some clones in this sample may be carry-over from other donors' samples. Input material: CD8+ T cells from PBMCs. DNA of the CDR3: TGTGCCAGCAGCTCCCGGGACGGCGATTCACCCCTCCACTTT. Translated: CASSSRDGDSPLHF.